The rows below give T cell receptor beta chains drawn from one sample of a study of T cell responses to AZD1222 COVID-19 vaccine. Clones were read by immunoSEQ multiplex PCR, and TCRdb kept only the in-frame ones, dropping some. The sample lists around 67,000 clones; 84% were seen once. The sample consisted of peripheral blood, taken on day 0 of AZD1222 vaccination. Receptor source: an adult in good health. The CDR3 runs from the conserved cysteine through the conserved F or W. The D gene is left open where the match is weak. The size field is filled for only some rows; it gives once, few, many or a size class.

CDR3aa: CASRLTGYNEQFF; CDR3nt: TGTGCCAGCAGATTAACAGGGTACAATGAGCAGTTCTTC; v_gene: TRBV6-5; abundance: NA; d_gene: NA; j_gene: TRBJ2-1
CDR3aa: CATSDLLSPVGTSTDTQYF; CDR3nt: TGTGCCACCAGTGATTTGCTATCGCCAGTGGGGACTAGCACAGATACGCAGTATTTT; v_gene: TRBV24-1; abundance: NA; d_gene: NA; j_gene: TRBJ2-3
CDR3aa: CASSQASSRETQYF; CDR3nt: TGTGCCAGCAGCCAAGCCTCTAGCAGAGAGACCCAGTACTTC; v_gene: TRBV4-2; abundance: NA; d_gene: NA; j_gene: TRBJ2-5
CDR3aa: CASSEIGSLVQPQHF; CDR3nt: TGTGCCAGCAGTGAAATCGGCAGTCTAGTTCAGCCCCAGCATTTT; v_gene: TRBV6-1; abundance: NA; d_gene: NA; j_gene: TRBJ1-5
CDR3aa: CASSLASVMGTEAFF; CDR3nt: TGCGCCAGCAGCTTGGCCAGCGTTATGGGCACTGAAGCTTTCTTT; v_gene: TRBV5-1; abundance: NA; d_gene: NA; j_gene: TRBJ1-1
CDR3aa: CASRDRGGNEKLFF; CDR3nt: TGCGCCAGCCGGGACAGGGGCGGTAATGAAAAACTGTTTTTT; v_gene: TRBV10-2; abundance: NA; d_gene: TRBD1; j_gene: TRBJ1-4
CDR3aa: CASSLAGLAGYTF; CDR3nt: TGTGCCAGCAGCTTGGCGGGTTTGGCTGGCTACACCTTC; v_gene: TRBV5-6; abundance: once; d_gene: NA; j_gene: TRBJ1-2
CDR3aa: CASSSWTGQNYGYTF; CDR3nt: TGCGCCAGCAGCTCTTGGACAGGGCAGAACTATGGCTACACCTTC; v_gene: TRBV4-3; abundance: NA; d_gene: TRBD1; j_gene: TRBJ1-2
CDR3aa: CASSPYRDYGYTF; CDR3nt: TGTGCCAGCAGCCCCTACCGGGACTATGGCTACACCTTC; v_gene: TRBV3-1/TRBV3-2; abundance: NA; d_gene: NA; j_gene: TRBJ1-2
CDR3aa: CASRTGGSGAFF; CDR3nt: TGTGCCAGCAGGACCGGGGGAAGCGGGGCTTTCTTT; v_gene: TRBV25-1; abundance: few; d_gene: NA; j_gene: TRBJ1-1
CDR3aa: CASSGDDGSPAYGYTF; CDR3nt: TGTGCCAGCAGTGGGGATGACGGTAGTCCCGCCTATGGCTACACCTTC; v_gene: TRBV2; abundance: NA; d_gene: NA; j_gene: TRBJ1-2
CDR3aa: CASSPRGHGPTDTQYF; CDR3nt: TGTGCCAGCAGCCCACGGGGCCACGGGCCCACAGATACGCAGTATTTT; v_gene: TRBV7-9; abundance: NA; d_gene: NA; j_gene: TRBJ2-3
CDR3aa: CASNTVRVSGANVLTF; CDR3nt: TGTGCCAGCAACACCGTGAGGGTGTCTGGGGCCAACGTCCTGACTTTC; v_gene: TRBV5-6; abundance: NA; d_gene: NA; j_gene: TRBJ2-6
CDR3aa: CASSLGGGETQYF; CDR3nt: TGCGCCAGCAGCTTAGGCGGTGGGGAGACCCAGTACTTC; v_gene: TRBV5-1; abundance: NA; d_gene: NA; j_gene: TRBJ2-5
CDR3aa: CARGGPRGSGYEQYF; CDR3nt: TGTGCCAGGGGGGGGCCTCGGGGTTCAGGCTACGAGCAGTACTTC; v_gene: TRBV2; abundance: NA; d_gene: NA; j_gene: TRBJ2-7
CDR3aa: CASSQGRLRTRSGYTF; CDR3nt: TGTGCCAGCAGCCAAGGGCGCCTCAGGACAAGATCTGGCTACACCTTC; v_gene: TRBV4-2; abundance: NA; d_gene: NA; j_gene: TRBJ1-2
CDR3aa: CAMASRQDTGELFF; CDR3nt: TGTGCCATGGCCTCCCGACAGGACACCGGGGAGCTGTTTTTT; v_gene: TRBV10-3; abundance: NA; d_gene: NA; j_gene: TRBJ2-2
CDR3aa: CASSSRQASLYNEQFF; CDR3nt: TGTGCCAGCAGCAGTCGACAGGCCTCGCTTTACAATGAGCAGTTCTTC; v_gene: TRBV5-4; abundance: NA; d_gene: NA; j_gene: TRBJ2-1
CDR3aa: CASSYGGGQETQYF; CDR3nt: TGTGCCAGCAGTTACGGGGGGGGGCAAGAGACCCAGTACTTC; v_gene: TRBV6-2/TRBV6-3; abundance: NA; d_gene: TRBD2; j_gene: TRBJ2-5
CDR3aa: CASSPQGSRSNQPQHF; CDR3nt: TGTGCCAGCAGCCCCCAGGGCAGCCGGAGCAATCAGCCCCAGCATTTT; v_gene: TRBV2; abundance: NA; d_gene: NA; j_gene: TRBJ1-5
CDR3aa: CASSALAGGPDTQYF; CDR3nt: TGTGCCAGCAGCGCGCTAGCGGGGGGGCCTGATACGCAGTATTTT; v_gene: TRBV7-2; abundance: NA; d_gene: TRBD2; j_gene: TRBJ2-3
CDR3aa: CASSYMNTEAFF; CDR3nt: TGTGCCAGCAGTTACATGAACACTGAAGCTTTCTTT; v_gene: TRBV6-5; abundance: once; d_gene: NA; j_gene: TRBJ1-1
CDR3aa: CASSLGTGKTYNEQFF; CDR3nt: TGTGCCAGCAGCCTAGGGACAGGGAAAACCTACAATGAGCAGTTCTTC; v_gene: TRBV7-7; abundance: large; d_gene: TRBD1; j_gene: TRBJ2-1
CDR3aa: CATQGGMNTEAFF; CDR3nt: TGTGCCACCCAGGGGGGCATGAACACTGAAGCTTTCTTT; v_gene: TRBV10-3; abundance: few; d_gene: TRBD1; j_gene: TRBJ1-1
CDR3aa: CASSVYRDNFVAFF; CDR3nt: TGTGCCAGCAGCGTTTACAGGGATAATTTTGTAGCTTTCTTT; v_gene: TRBV9; abundance: NA; d_gene: NA; j_gene: TRBJ1-1
CDR3aa: CASSESLASPLHF; CDR3nt: TGCGCCAGCAGTGAGAGTTTGGCCTCACCCCTCCACTTT; v_gene: TRBV10-1; abundance: NA; d_gene: NA; j_gene: TRBJ1-6
CDR3aa: CASRTGGPGTEAFF; CDR3nt: TGTGCCAGCAGAACCGGGGGGCCGGGCACTGAAGCTTTCTTT; v_gene: TRBV7-2; abundance: NA; d_gene: NA; j_gene: TRBJ1-1
CDR3aa: CASSRQGLSPLHF; CDR3nt: TGTGCCAGCAGTCGGCAGGGATTATCACCCCTCCACTTT; v_gene: TRBV12-3/TRBV12-4; abundance: NA; d_gene: NA; j_gene: TRBJ1-6
CDR3aa: CASSYRLAGYNEQFF; CDR3nt: TGTGCCAGCAGTTACAGGCTAGCGGGTTACAATGAGCAGTTCTTC; v_gene: TRBV6-2/TRBV6-3; abundance: NA; d_gene: TRBD2; j_gene: TRBJ2-1
CDR3aa: CASSPPGGPYGYTF; CDR3nt: TGTGCCAGCAGCCCCCCGGGAGGCCCCTATGGCTACACCTTC; v_gene: TRBV14; abundance: NA; d_gene: NA; j_gene: TRBJ1-2
CDR3aa: CASSFNRAFDQPQHF; CDR3nt: TGTGCCAGCAGTTTTAATAGGGCCTTTGATCAGCCCCAGCATTTT; v_gene: TRBV27; abundance: NA; d_gene: NA; j_gene: TRBJ1-5
CDR3aa: CASSPSNTGELFF; CDR3nt: TGTGCCAGCTCACCATCCAACACCGGGGAGCTGTTTTTT; v_gene: TRBV18; abundance: NA; d_gene: NA; j_gene: TRBJ2-2
CDR3aa: CASSKEGREAFF; CDR3nt: TGTGCCAGCAGCAAAGAGGGGAGAGAAGCTTTCTTT; v_gene: TRBV21-1; abundance: few; d_gene: NA; j_gene: TRBJ1-1
CDR3aa: CASSEDSYGYTF; CDR3nt: TGTGCCAGCAGTGAAGACAGCTATGGCTACACCTTC; v_gene: TRBV2; abundance: NA; d_gene: NA; j_gene: TRBJ1-2
CDR3aa: CASSLTTGATEAFF; CDR3nt: TGTGCCAGCAGCTTAACGACAGGGGCCACTGAAGCTTTCTTT; v_gene: TRBV5-8; abundance: NA; d_gene: TRBD1; j_gene: TRBJ1-1
CDR3aa: CASTLYGGIKNTEAFF; CDR3nt: TGTGCCAGCACCCTCTACGGCGGAATTAAGAACACTGAAGCTTTCTTT; v_gene: TRBV27; abundance: NA; d_gene: NA; j_gene: TRBJ1-1
CDR3aa: CASSYGTYQETQYF; CDR3nt: TGCGCCAGCAGCTACGGGACTTATCAAGAGACCCAGTACTTC; v_gene: TRBV5-1; abundance: NA; d_gene: NA; j_gene: TRBJ2-5
CDR3aa: CASSFWGRQGLNQPQHF; CDR3nt: TGTGCCAGCAGCTTTTGGGGGAGACAGGGCCTAAATCAGCCCCAGCATTTT; v_gene: TRBV5-8; abundance: NA; d_gene: TRBD1; j_gene: TRBJ1-5
CDR3aa: CASGRGSYEQYF; CDR3nt: TGTGCCAGCGGCAGAGGCTCCTACGAGCAGTACTTC; v_gene: TRBV5-5; abundance: NA; d_gene: NA; j_gene: TRBJ2-7
CDR3aa: CATSDRRDRGCLPQHF; CDR3nt: TGTGCCACCAGTGATCGACGGGACAGGGGATGTCTGCCCCAGCATTTT; v_gene: TRBV24-1; abundance: NA; d_gene: TRBD1; j_gene: TRBJ1-5
CDR3aa: CASSRGMGNSPLHF; CDR3nt: TGTGCCAGCTCAAGGGGAATGGGTAATTCACCCCTCCACTTT; v_gene: TRBV18; abundance: NA; d_gene: NA; j_gene: TRBJ1-6
CDR3aa: CASSPGTGSYEQYF; CDR3nt: TGTGCCAGCTCCCCGGGAACAGGAAGCTACGAGCAGTACTTC; v_gene: TRBV6-4; abundance: NA; d_gene: NA; j_gene: TRBJ2-7
CDR3aa: CASSQEVTLGEQYF; CDR3nt: TGCGCCAGCAGCCAAGAGGTTACCCTAGGCGAGCAGTACTTC; v_gene: TRBV4-1; abundance: NA; d_gene: NA; j_gene: TRBJ2-7
CDR3aa: CATSDFQSSYNEQFF; CDR3nt: TGTGCCACCAGTGATTTCCAGAGCTCCTACAATGAGCAGTTCTTC; v_gene: TRBV24-1; abundance: NA; d_gene: NA; j_gene: TRBJ2-1
CDR3aa: CASGLVPTVLVPSQPQHF; CDR3nt: TGTGCTAGTGGTTTGGTACCGACAGTTTTGGTCCCCAGCCAGCCCCAGCATTTT; v_gene: TRBV12-5; abundance: NA; d_gene: NA; j_gene: TRBJ1-5
CDR3aa: CASSLRQSYEQYF; CDR3nt: TGTGCCAGCAGCTTGAGGCAGAGTTACGAGCAGTACTTC; v_gene: TRBV5-4; abundance: NA; d_gene: NA; j_gene: TRBJ2-7
CDR3aa: CASSLSDRSNQPQHF; CDR3nt: TGTGCCAGCAGCCTCTCCGACCGTAGCAATCAGCCCCAGCATTTT; v_gene: TRBV7-9; abundance: few; d_gene: NA; j_gene: TRBJ1-5